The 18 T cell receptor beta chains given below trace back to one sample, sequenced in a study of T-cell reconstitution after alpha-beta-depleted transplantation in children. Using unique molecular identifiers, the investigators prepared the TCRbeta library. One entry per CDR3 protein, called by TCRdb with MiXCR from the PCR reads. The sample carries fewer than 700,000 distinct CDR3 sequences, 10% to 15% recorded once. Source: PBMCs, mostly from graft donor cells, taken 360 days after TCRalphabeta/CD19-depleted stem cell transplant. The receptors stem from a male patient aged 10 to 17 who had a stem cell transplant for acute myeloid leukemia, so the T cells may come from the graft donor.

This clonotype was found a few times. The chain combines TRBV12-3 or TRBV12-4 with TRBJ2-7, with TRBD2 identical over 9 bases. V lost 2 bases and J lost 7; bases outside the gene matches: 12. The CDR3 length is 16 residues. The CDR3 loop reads CASSLKMIAGVGEQYF. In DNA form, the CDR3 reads TGTGCCAGCAGTTTAAAGATGATAGCGGGAGTGGGGGAGCAGTACTTC.

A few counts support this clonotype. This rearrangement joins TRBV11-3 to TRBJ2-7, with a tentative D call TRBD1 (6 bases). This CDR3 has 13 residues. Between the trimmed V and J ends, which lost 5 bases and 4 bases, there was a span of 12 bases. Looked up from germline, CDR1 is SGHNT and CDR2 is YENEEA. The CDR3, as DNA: TGTGCCAGCAGCCCGGGACACCTTTACGAGCAGTACTTC. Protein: CASSPGHLYEQYF.

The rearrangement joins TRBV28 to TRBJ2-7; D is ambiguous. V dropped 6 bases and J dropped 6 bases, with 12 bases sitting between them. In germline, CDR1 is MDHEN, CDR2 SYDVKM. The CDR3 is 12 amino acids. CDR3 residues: CASSAIVGEQYF. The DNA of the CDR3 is TGTGCCAGCAGCGCGATCGTAGGCGAGCAGTACTTC. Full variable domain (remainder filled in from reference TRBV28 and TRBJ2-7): DVKVTQSSRYLVKRTGEKVFLECVQDMDHENMFWYRQDPGLGLRLIYFSYDVKMKEKGDIPEGYSVSREKKERFSLILESASTNQTSMYLCASSAIVGEQYFGPGTRLTVT.

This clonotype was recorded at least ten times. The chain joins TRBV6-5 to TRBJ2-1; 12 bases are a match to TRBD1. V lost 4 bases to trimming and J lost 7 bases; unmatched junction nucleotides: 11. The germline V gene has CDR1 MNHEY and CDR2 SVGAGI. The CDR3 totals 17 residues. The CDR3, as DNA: TGTGCCAGCAGTTCCGAATTGGGACAGGGGGCCAGGAATGAGCAGTTCTTC. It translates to CASSSELGQGARNEQFF.

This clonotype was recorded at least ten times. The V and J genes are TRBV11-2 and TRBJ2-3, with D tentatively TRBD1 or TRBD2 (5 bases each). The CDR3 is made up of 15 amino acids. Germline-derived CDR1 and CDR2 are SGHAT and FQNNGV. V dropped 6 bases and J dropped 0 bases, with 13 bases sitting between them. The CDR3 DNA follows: TGTGCCAGCAGGCGCCGGGGACCTAGCACAGATACGCAGTATTTT. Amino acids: CASRRRGPSTDTQYF.

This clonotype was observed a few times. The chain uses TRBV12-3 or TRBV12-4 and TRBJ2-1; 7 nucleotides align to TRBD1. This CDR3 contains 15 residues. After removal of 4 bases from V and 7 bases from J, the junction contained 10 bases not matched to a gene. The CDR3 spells CASSYTRGNRNEQFF. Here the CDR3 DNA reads TGTGCCAGCAGTTATACCAGGGGGAATCGGAATGAGCAGTTCTTC.

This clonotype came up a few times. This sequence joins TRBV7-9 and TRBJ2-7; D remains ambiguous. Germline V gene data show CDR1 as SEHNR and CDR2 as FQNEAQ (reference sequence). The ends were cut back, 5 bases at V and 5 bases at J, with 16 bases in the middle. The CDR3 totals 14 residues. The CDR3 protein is CASSPPHPGHEQYF. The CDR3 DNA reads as TGTGCCAGCAGCCCCCCACACCCAGGCCACGAGCAGTACTTC.

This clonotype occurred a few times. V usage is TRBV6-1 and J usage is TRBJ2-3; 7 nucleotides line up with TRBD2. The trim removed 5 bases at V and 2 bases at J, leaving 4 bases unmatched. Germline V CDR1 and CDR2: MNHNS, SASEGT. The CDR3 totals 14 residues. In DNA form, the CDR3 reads TGTGCCAGCAGTCGGGGGGTGGACACAGATACGCAGTATTTT. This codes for CASSRGVDTDTQYF.

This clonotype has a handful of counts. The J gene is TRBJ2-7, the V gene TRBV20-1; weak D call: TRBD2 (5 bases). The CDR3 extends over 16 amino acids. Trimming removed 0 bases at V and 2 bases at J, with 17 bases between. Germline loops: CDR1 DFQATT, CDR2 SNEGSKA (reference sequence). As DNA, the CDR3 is TGCAGTGCTAGAGATCGGGGAAGGGAGCCCCCCTACGAGCAGTACTTC. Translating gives CSARDRGREPPYEQYF.

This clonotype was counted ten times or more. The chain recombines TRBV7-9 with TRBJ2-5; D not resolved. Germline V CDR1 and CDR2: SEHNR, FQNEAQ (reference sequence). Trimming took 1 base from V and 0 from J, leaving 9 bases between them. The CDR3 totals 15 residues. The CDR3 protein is CASSLGLLYQETQYF. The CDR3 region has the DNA TGTGCCAGCAGCTTAGGGCTTCTGTACCAAGAGACCCAGTACTTC.

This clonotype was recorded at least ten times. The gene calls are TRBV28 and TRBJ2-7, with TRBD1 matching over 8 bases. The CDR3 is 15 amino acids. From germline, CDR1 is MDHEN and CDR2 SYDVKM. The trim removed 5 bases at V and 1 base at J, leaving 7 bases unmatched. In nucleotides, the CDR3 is TGTGCCAGCAGTCGCCCGGGACAGGCATCCTACGAGCAGTACTTC. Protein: CASSRPGQASYEQYF.

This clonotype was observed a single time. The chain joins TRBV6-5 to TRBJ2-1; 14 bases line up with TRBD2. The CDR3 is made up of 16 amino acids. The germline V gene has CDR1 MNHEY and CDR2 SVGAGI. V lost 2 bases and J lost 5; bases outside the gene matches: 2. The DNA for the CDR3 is TGTGCCAGCAGTTACGGGGGACTAGCGGGGGACAATGAGCAGTTCTTC. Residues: CASSYGGLAGDNEQFF.

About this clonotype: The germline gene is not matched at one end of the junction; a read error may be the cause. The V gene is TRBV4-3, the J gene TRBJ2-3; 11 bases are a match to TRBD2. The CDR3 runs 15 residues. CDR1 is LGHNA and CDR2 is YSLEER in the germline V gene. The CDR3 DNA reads TGCGCCAGCAGCCACTTGACTAGCGGGACAGATACGGAGTATTTT. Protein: CASSHLTSGTDTEYF.

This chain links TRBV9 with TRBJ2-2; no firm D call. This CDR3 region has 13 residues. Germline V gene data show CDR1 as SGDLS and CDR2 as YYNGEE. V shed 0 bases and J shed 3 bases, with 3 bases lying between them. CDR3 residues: CASSVVDTGELFF. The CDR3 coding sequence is TGTGCCAGCAGCGTAGTCGACACCGGGGAGCTGTTTTTT.

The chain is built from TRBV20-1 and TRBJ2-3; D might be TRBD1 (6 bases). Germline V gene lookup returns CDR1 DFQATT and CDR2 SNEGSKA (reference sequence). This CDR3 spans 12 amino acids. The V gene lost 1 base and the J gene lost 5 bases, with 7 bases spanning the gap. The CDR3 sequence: CSARGGLDTQYF. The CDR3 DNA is TGCAGTGCTAGAGGGGGGCTAGATACGCAGTATTTT.

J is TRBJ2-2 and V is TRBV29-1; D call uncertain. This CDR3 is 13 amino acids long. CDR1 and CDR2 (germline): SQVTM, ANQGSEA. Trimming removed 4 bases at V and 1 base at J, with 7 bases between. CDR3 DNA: TGCAGCGTTGGAAATGGGAACACCGGGGAGCTGTTTTTT. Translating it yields CSVGNGNTGELFF.

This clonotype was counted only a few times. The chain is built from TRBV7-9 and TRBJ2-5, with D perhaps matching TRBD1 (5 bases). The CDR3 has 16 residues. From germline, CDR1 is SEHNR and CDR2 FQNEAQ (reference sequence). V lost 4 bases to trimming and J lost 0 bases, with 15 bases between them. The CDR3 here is CASSSSPPGYQETQYF. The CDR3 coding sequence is TGTGCCAGCAGCTCTAGTCCCCCAGGGTACCAAGAGACCCAGTACTTC. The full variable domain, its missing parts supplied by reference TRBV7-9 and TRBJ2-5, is DTGVSQNPRHKITKRGQNVTFRCDPISEHNRLYWYRQTLGQGPEFLTYFQNEAQLEKSRLLSDRFSAERPKGSFSTLEIQRTEQGDSAMYLCASSSSPPGYQETQYFGPGTRLLVL.

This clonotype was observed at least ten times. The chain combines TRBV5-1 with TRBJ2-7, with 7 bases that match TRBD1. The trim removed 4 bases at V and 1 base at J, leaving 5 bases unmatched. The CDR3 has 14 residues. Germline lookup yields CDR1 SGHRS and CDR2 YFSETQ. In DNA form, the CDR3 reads TGCGCCAGCAGCCTCCGACAGGGTTCCTACGAGCAGTACTTC. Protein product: CASSLRQGSYEQYF.